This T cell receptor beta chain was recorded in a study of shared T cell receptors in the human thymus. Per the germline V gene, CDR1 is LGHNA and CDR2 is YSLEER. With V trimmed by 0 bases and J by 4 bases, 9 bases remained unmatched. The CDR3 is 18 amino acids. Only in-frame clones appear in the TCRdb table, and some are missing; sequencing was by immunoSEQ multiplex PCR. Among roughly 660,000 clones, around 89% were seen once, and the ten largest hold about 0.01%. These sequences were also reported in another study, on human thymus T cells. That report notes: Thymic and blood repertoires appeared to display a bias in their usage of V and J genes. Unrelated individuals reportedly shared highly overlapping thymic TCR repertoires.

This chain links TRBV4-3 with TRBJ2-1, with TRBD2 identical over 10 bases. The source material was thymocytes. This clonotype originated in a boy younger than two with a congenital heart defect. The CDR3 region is CASSQDWDSGRRYNEQFF. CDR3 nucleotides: TGCGCCAGCAGCCAAGATTGGGATAGCGGGAGGCGTTACAATGAGCAGTTCTTC.